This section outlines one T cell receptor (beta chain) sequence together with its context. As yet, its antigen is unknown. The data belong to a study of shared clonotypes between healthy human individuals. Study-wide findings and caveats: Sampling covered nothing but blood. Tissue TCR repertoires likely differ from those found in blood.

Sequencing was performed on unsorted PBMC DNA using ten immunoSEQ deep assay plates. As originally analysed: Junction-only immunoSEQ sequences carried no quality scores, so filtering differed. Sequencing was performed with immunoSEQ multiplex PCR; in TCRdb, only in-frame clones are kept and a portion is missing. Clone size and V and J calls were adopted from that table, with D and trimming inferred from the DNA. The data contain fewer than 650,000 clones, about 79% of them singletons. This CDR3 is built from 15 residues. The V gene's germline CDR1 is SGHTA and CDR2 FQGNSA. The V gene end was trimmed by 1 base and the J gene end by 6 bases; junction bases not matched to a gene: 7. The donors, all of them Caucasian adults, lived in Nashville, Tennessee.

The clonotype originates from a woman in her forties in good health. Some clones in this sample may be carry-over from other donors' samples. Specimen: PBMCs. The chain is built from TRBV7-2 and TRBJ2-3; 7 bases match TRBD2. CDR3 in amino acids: CASSLEWGRADTQYF. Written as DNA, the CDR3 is TGTGCCAGCAGCTTAGAGTGGGGGAGGGCGGATACGCAGTATTTT.